This TCR beta chain emerged from a study of neurological immune-mediated disorders. The sample's time point: longitudinal time-point 2. This clonotype was observed many times. The length of the CDR3 is 14 residues. V was cut by 4 bases and J by 1 base, with 11 bases left in between. TCRdb recomputed calls from the 5' RACE reads with MiXCR, one row per CDR3 protein. This table holds about 80,000 distinct CDR3 sequences, about 5.6% found once. Sample: PBMCs. J is TRBJ2-7 and V is TRBV12-3 or TRBV12-4; tentatively, D is TRBD1 (5 bases). This TCR was recovered from a woman aged 55-70 years with multiple sclerosis. This CDR3 reads CASSSRGGSYEQYF. The CDR3 DNA follows: TGTGCCAGCAGTTCAAGGGGTGGGTCCTACGAGCAGTACTTC.